These 29 T cell receptor beta chains share one sample of origin, sequenced in a study of regulatory T cells in long-lasting Graves disease. With iRepertoire HTBI primers and Arm-PCR of CDR3 regions, TCR beta libraries were built. TCRdb passed the multiplex PCR reads through MiXCR, listing each CDR3 protein once. The sample includes 300,000 to 500,000 distinct CDR3 sequences, about a fifth of them seen just once. Time point denoted: persistent/refractory GD, antithyroid drugs over 5 years with positive TRAb. There was RNA extracted from PBMCs, and the TCR library was made from it. Sequencing was performed on peripheral blood mononuclear cells (PBMCs), taken when the disease was refractory, from a patient treated with antithyroid drugs. These receptors came from a female donor with Graves disease.

This clonotype appeared a few times. The V call is TRBV18, the J call TRBJ1-4; maybe TRBD1 (5 bases). The germline gives CDR1 KGHSH, CDR2 LQKENI. This CDR3 comprises 16 residues. The V and J ends lost 8 bases and 2 bases respectively, with 18 bases between them. The CDR3 DNA is TGTGCCAGCCCTCACGACCAAACAGGCACTAATGAAAAACTGTTTTTT. Protein sequence: CASPHDQTGTNEKLFF.

V usage is TRBV28 and J usage is TRBJ2-7, with a possible D match to TRBD1 (6 bases). The CDR3 spans 15 residues. The V end was cut by 6 bases, the J end by 3 bases, with 18 bases between. Germline CDR1 is MDHEN and CDR2 is SYDVKM. CDR3 sequence: CASSLGGGGRYEQYF. The CDR3, as DNA: TGTGCCAGCAGCCTAGGGGGTGGGGGACGCTACGAGCAGTACTTC.

This clonotype has more than one count but fewer than ten. This chain links TRBV12-3 or TRBV12-4 with TRBJ2-3; 11 bases line up with TRBD1. The CDR3 extends over 19 amino acids. Trimming removed 5 bases from V and 3 bases from J; junction bases left unmatched: 16. As DNA, the CDR3 is TGTGCCAGCAGTCTCCTTGGACAGGGGGCTTGGTGGTTTACAGATACGCAGTATTTT. Its translation is CASSLLGQGAWWFTDTQYF.

This clonotype was counted at least ten times. The chain combines TRBV30 with TRBJ2-5; 12 bases map to TRBD2. Germline V gene data show CDR1 as GTSNPN and CDR2 as SVGIG (reference sequence). J lost 1 base, V lost 2 bases, and 11 bases had no gene match. The CDR3 has 18 residues. The CDR3, as DNA: TGTGCCTGGAGTTCCGGACTAGCGGGGCCCGCCCCCCAAGAGACCCAGTACTTC. This sequence encodes CAWSSGLAGPAPQETQYF. The full variable domain, its missing parts supplied by reference TRBV30 and TRBJ2-5, is SQTIHQWPATLVQPVGSPLSLECTVEGTSNPNLYWYRQAAGRGLQLLFYSVGIGQISSEVPQNLSASRPQDRQFILSSKKLLLSDSGFYLCAWSSGLAGPAPQETQYFGPGTRLLVL.

Comment on this clonotype: A read error may account for a junction end that differs from germline. The chain couples TRBV7-2 to TRBJ1-1; perhaps TRBD1 as D (5 bases). CDR3 size: 16 residues. The V gene's germline CDR1 is SGHTA and CDR2 FQGNSA. The chain's CDR3 is CASSLNAGHLNTGAFF. The CDR3 region has the DNA TGTGCCAGCAGCTTGAATGCTGGACACCTGAACACTGGAGCTTTCTTT.

Comment on this clonotype: A much larger clone differs from this one at a single base, so this may be a read error. The J gene is TRBJ2-7, the V gene TRBV5-1; D gene uncertain. Trimming cost V 1 base and J 6 bases, with 20 bases left between them. Germline V CDR1 and CDR2: SGHRS, YFSETQ. The CDR3 spans 16 residues. In DNA form, the CDR3 reads TGCGCCAGCAGCTTGTTGCCTGATCCTAAAGTCTGCGAGCAGTACTTC. Protein product: CASSLLPDPKVCEQYF.

The chain joins TRBV10-2 to TRBJ2-5; TRBD2 agrees at 10 bases. There are 14 residues in the CDR3. The J segment lost 3 bases and the V segment lost 6 bases, leaving 4 bases of the junction unmatched. Germline CDR1 and CDR2: WSHSY and SAAADI. The CDR3 DNA reads TGCGCCAGCAGCGGGACTAGCGAAAAAGAGACCCAGTACTTC. Encoded protein: CASSGTSEKETQYF.

A few counts support this clonotype. The V and J genes are TRBV12-5 and TRBJ2-7, with 12 bases fitting TRBD2. This CDR3 is 19 amino acids long. Trimming removed 3 bases from V and 3 bases from J; junction bases left unmatched: 15. Germline V CDR1 and CDR2: LGHNT, FRNRAP. The CDR3 spells CASGFSGLAGKSLLYEQYF. The CDR3 region has the DNA TGTGCTAGTGGTTTCTCCGGACTAGCGGGAAAAAGTCTACTCTACGAGCAGTACTTC.

The chain is built from TRBV9 and TRBJ2-2; D is perhaps TRBD2 (6 bases). Germline V CDR1 and CDR2: SGDLS, YYNGEE. The V and J ends lost 0 bases and 7 bases respectively, with 13 bases between them. The length of the CDR3 is 15 residues. CDR3 DNA sequence: TGTGCCAGCAGCGTAGGGGGAGGTGACGGCGGGGAGCTGTTTTTT. Residues: CASSVGGGDGGELFF.

This clonotype has just a few counts. The rearrangement links TRBV4-2 to TRBJ1-2; possibly TRBD1 for D (6 bases). Germline CDR1 is LGHNA and CDR2 is YNFKEQ. The CDR3 totals 16 residues. V was trimmed by 0 bases and J by 4 bases, leaving 15 bases between them. CDR3 sequence reads: CASSQDNGGRGYGYTF. CDR3 in DNA: TGTGCCAGCAGCCAAGATAACGGGGGGCGAGGCTATGGCTACACCTTC.

This clonotype appeared a few times. With a much larger clone just one base away, this may be a read error. V and J are TRBV2 and TRBJ1-1; D is uncertain. The CDR3 length is 14 residues. Trimming shortened V by 3 bases and J by 1 base, and 9 bases separated the two germline ends. The germline CDR1 and CDR2 sequences are SNHLY and FYNNEI. The CDR3 region is CASSEGKGNTEAFF. CDR3 nucleotide sequence: TGTGCCAGCAGTGAGGGCAAGGGGAACACTGAAGCTTTCTTT.

The chain couples TRBV7-9 to TRBJ1-2, with D hard to call. CDR1 is SEHNR and CDR2 is FQNEAQ in the germline V gene (reference sequence). This CDR3 has 17 residues. V lost 2 bases, J lost 2 bases, and 18 bases lay in between. The CDR3 loop is CASSLQVGVKMNYGYTF. CDR3 in DNA: TGTGCCAGCAGCTTACAGGTTGGGGTGAAGATGAACTATGGCTACACCTTC.

This clonotype was seen ten or more times. The CDR3 spells CASSLDSTAYEQYF. The DNA for the CDR3 is TGTGCCAGCAGCTTAGATTCGACAGCTTACGAGCAGTACTTC. The chain links TRBV11-2 to TRBJ2-7, with a weak D call TRBD1 (5 bases). V was trimmed by 0 bases and J by 4 bases, leaving 10 bases between them. The CDR3 contains 14 residues. CDR1 SGHAT and CDR2 FQNNGV come from the germline V gene.

The chain recombines TRBV5-6 with TRBJ1-1, with D hard to call. Germline lookup yields CDR1 SGHDT and CDR2 YYEEEE. V dropped 1 base and J dropped 0 bases, with 13 bases sitting between them. This CDR3 spans 16 amino acids. This CDR3 reads CASSLFRSGMNTEAFF. The CDR3 DNA follows: TGTGCCAGCAGCTTGTTCCGATCCGGGATGAACACTGAAGCTTTCTTT.

J is TRBJ2-1 and V is TRBV24-1, with D possibly matching TRBD1 (6 bases). Between the trimmed V and J ends, which lost 3 bases and 6 bases, there was a span of 8 bases. The germline gives CDR1 KGHDR, CDR2 SFDVKD. There are 13 residues in the CDR3. This chain's CDR3 is CATSDAGVNEQFF. The DNA of the CDR3 is TGTGCCACCAGTGATGCAGGGGTCAATGAGCAGTTCTTC.

There are many counts of this clonotype. CDR3 in DNA: TGTGCCTGGAGTAGACAGGGGGCAGGCGAGCAGTACTTC. Translating gives CAWSRQGAGEQYF. The chain joins TRBV30 to TRBJ2-7; 10 nucleotides line up with TRBD1. The CDR3 length is 13 residues. After removal of 2 bases from V and 6 bases from J, the junction contained 4 bases not matched to a gene. Looked up from germline, CDR1 is GTSNPN and CDR2 is SVGIG (reference sequence).

V and J are TRBV5-1 and TRBJ2-7; 10 positions match TRBD2. Per germline, CDR1 SGHRS and CDR2 YFSETQ. The V and J ends lost 3 bases and 6 bases, in that order; junction bases with no gene match: 6. The CDR3 is 14 residues long. The CDR3 coding sequence is TGCGCCAGCAGCTCGAGCGGGAGGGCCAGCGAGCAGTACTTC. Protein product: CASSSSGRASEQYF.

J is TRBJ1-5 and V is TRBV4-2, with TRBD1 as a possible D gene (5 bases). The V end lost 1 base, the J end lost 10 bases, and 17 bases lay between the germline ends. This CDR3 comprises 15 residues. In germline, CDR1 is LGHNA, CDR2 YNFKEQ. CDR3 nucleotide sequence: TGTGCCAGCAGCCAAGGTGGTAGGGGCTTTGGTCCCCAGCATTTT. It codes for CASSQGGRGFGPQHF.

This clonotype was detected ten times or more. The chain's CDR3 is CASRNRGRDPYEQYF. The CDR3 nucleotides are TGTGCCAGCAGAAACAGGGGTCGCGATCCCTACGAGCAGTACTTC. This sequence joins TRBV6-1 and TRBJ2-7; 7 nucleotides line up with TRBD1. There are 15 residues in the CDR3. V trimming: 6 bases; J trimming: 2 bases; junction bases outside the gene matches: 10. Looked up from germline, CDR1 is MNHNS and CDR2 is SASEGT.

About this clonotype: A much larger clone lies one base from this, so it may be a read error. J is TRBJ1-1 and V is TRBV6-5; tentative D call: TRBD1 (5 bases). Germline V gene lookup returns CDR1 MNHEY and CDR2 SVGAGI. The V and J ends lost 4 bases and 0 bases respectively, with 9 bases between them. The CDR3 totals 14 residues. The CDR3 region has the DNA TGTGCCAGCAGTTCCAGCAGGGTGAACACTGAAGCTTTCTTT. It encodes CASSSSRVNTEAFF.

This rearrangement joins TRBV7-2 to TRBJ2-2; TRBD1 is a possible D gene (6 bases). CDR3 length: 19 amino acids. Trimming left V 5 bases short and J 6 bases short, with 28 bases between. Germline V lookup: CDR1 SGHTA, CDR2 FQGNSA. DNA for the CDR3: TGTGCCAGCAGCCCCTACAGGGTCCCAGGCGCCCTCGGTTCCGGGGAGCTGTTTTTT. Residues: CASSPYRVPGALGSGELFF. The complete variable domain, with remaining parts taken from reference TRBV7-2 and TRBJ2-2, reads GAGVSQSPSNKVTEKGKDVELRCDPISGHTALYWYRQSLGQGLEFLIYFQGNSAPDKSGLPSDRFSAERTGGSVSTLTIQRTQQEDSAVYLCASSPYRVPGALGSGELFFGEGSRLTVL.

A single count supports this clonotype. V usage is TRBV13 and J usage is TRBJ2-1, with D possibly TRBD1 on 6 matching bases. From germline, CDR1 is PRHDT and CDR2 FYEKMQ (reference sequence). V lost 2 bases and J 0 bases, leaving 11 bases between the germline ends. This CDR3 has 16 residues. The CDR3 sequence is CASSLFQGSSYNEQFF. DNA of the CDR3: TGTGCCAGCAGCTTATTCCAGGGGAGCTCCTACAATGAGCAGTTCTTC.

This clonotype was seen a handful of times. This sequence joins TRBV28 and TRBJ2-1, with TRBD1 matching over 10 bases. The CDR3 is 15 residues long. The trim removed 3 bases at V and 5 bases at J, leaving 4 bases unmatched. Germline V gives CDR1 MDHEN, CDR2 SYDVKM. CDR3 loop: CASSLGDRGNNEQFF. The CDR3 region has the DNA TGTGCCAGCAGTTTGGGGGACAGGGGAAACAATGAGCAGTTCTTC.

Only a few counts were recorded for this clonotype. This rearrangement joins TRBV4-2 to TRBJ1-2; D may be TRBD1 (6 bases). Per germline, CDR1 LGHNA and CDR2 YNFKEQ. V gave up 0 bases and J gave up 1 base, with 9 bases separating them. This CDR3 region has 15 residues. CDR3 DNA sequence: TGTGCCAGCAGCCAAGAGACAGGAGATAACTATGGCTACACCTTC. This translates into CASSQETGDNYGYTF.

In its sample, this clonotype was seen many times. The rearrangement links TRBV28 to TRBJ1-2; D is possibly TRBD1 (6 bases). Per germline, CDR1 MDHEN and CDR2 SYDVKM. The CDR3 runs 13 residues. V was cut by 4 bases and J by 4 bases, with 10 bases left in between. The CDR3: CASSSTDSYGYTF. CDR3 in DNA: TGTGCCAGCAGTTCAACGGACAGCTATGGCTACACCTTC.

This clonotype showed up many times. V usage is TRBV7-2 and J usage is TRBJ2-5; D ambiguous. Trimming removed 5 bases from V and 5 bases from J, with 9 bases in between. The CDR3 is 12 residues long. Germline loops: CDR1 SGHTA, CDR2 FQGNSA. CDR3 loop: CASSKYSETQYF. CDR3 coding DNA: TGTGCCAGCAGCAAATATTCGGAGACCCAGTACTTC.

The rearrangement uses TRBV6-1 and TRBJ1-3, with D tentatively TRBD1 (6 bases). The germline CDR1 and CDR2 sequences are MNHNS and SASEGT. The CDR3 covers 15 residues. V lost 7 bases and J 3 bases, leaving 16 bases between the germline ends. CDR3 amino acids: CASTTTGTGGNTIYF. Written as DNA, the CDR3 is TGTGCCAGCACAACGACAGGCACGGGTGGAAACACCATATATTTT.

This clonotype has a count of ten or more. The chain carries TRBV30 and TRBJ1-2; possible D gene TRBD1, 5 bases. V was shortened by 4 bases and J by 3 bases, with 12 bases between the two germline ends. This CDR3 is 13 amino acids long. Per germline, CDR1 GTSNPN and CDR2 SVGIG (reference sequence). CDR3 residues: CAWTSGGDYGYTF. The CDR3 nucleotides read TGTGCCTGGACTTCCGGGGGAGACTATGGCTACACCTTC. Combining the CDR3 with reference TRBV30 and TRBJ1-2 gives the whole variable domain SQTIHQWPATLVQPVGSPLSLECTVEGTSNPNLYWYRQAAGRGLQLLFYSVGIGQISSEVPQNLSASRPQDRQFILSSKKLLLSDSGFYLCAWTSGGDYGYTFGSGTRLTVV.

This clonotype turned up a few times. This chain uses TRBV18 with TRBJ1-4; D ambiguous. Trimming took off 0 bases at V and 5 bases at J, with 16 bases between the two ends. CDR1 is KGHSH and CDR2 is LQKENI in the germline V gene. The CDR3 sequence is 17 residues long. The CDR3, as DNA: TGTGCCAGCTCACCACCGGATCGACCCTTTCCCAATGAAAAACTGTTTTTT. Amino acid sequence: CASSPPDRPFPNEKLFF.